A selection of T cell receptor beta chains follows, all from one sample in a study of blood T cells in healthy people across ages. TCRdb redid the calling of the 5' RACE reads with MiXCR, one entry per CDR3 protein. This sample has about 1.7 million distinct CDR3 sequences, with over 25% found just once. Sequenced: blood. The receptors shown here come from a woman aged 25 to 45 in good health. The CDR3 runs from the conserved cysteine through the conserved F or W.

V	J	CDR3
TRBV4-3	TRBJ2-3	CASSQERAPEADTQYF
TRBV7-3	TRBJ2-5	CASSRNRDETQYF
TRBV7-3	TRBJ2-5	CASSRIQTSRGPETQYF
TRBV7-9	TRBJ2-3	CASSRAGINTDTQYF
TRBV7-2	TRBJ2-7	CASSLAPLFSYEQYF
TRBV3-1	TRBJ2-1	CASSPGLGPSGEFF
TRBV20-1	TRBJ1-5	CSARDEGNQPQHF
TRBV24-1	TRBJ2-5	CARHLDREKETQYF
TRBV7-9	TRBJ1-3	CTSSLWQGNTIYF
TRBV5-1	TRBJ2-1	CASSPEGGDEQFF
TRBV7-2	TRBJ2-1	CASSSTLLAGRNNEQFF
TRBV5-1	TRBJ2-5	CAGSLELAGGETQYF
TRBV4-3	.	CASGQDRVQSEQYF
TRBV3-1	TRBJ2-1	CASRRGGLSTYEQFF
TRBV11-2	TRBJ2-5	CASSLPPGQANGETQYF
TRBV20-1	TRBJ2-3	CSASGGGLIDTQYF
TRBV7-9	TRBJ2-5	CASSPRGGKSETQYF
TRBV7-8	TRBJ2-4	CASSPGLAGAWEQYF
TRBV7-9	TRBJ2-1	CAGSLVRERGEQFF
TRBV20-1	TRBJ1-2	CSARHPNYGYTF
TRBV29-1	TRBJ2-1	CSVPMVQDEQFF
TRBV10-3	TRBJ1-2	CAIGDWTNYGYTF
TRBV7-2	TRBJ1-1	CASSLARGSTLNTEAFF
TRBV6-2/TRBV6-3	TRBJ2-2	CASSYGGGGGHTGELFF
TRBV7-2	TRBJ2-1	CASSLMGGNEQFF
TRBV5-5	TRBJ1-4	CAGSLRSEKLFF
TRBV11-2	TRBJ1-1	CASSLPNTEAFF
TRBV7-9	TRBJ2-2	CASRACTGELFF
TRBV3-1	.	CASSHGLVGGSETQYF
TRBV20-1	TRBJ2-7	CSVSNAGALSYEQYF
TRBV18	TRBJ2-7	CASSRTSGRPEQYF
TRBV25-1	TRBJ2-7	CASTKGSTSEQYF
TRBV18	TRBJ2-7	CASSKFADYEQYF
TRBV3-1	TRBJ2-5	CARSQDRREGETQYF
TRBV6-5	TRBJ2-7	CASSYSIRDTSLSYEQYF
TRBV7-6	TRBJ1-6	CASSPLGGSPLHF
TRBV10-3	TRBJ2-4	CAISETAGGAVYF
TRBV11-2	TRBJ2-3	CASSLRTSGGAVDTQYF
TRBV20-1	TRBJ2-7	CSASPGGYEQYF
TRBV28	TRBJ2-7	CASSFSGSSSSYEQYF
TRBV28	TRBJ2-1	CASSSHVTPSLNEQFF
TRBV7-2	TRBJ2-3	CASSPRDYRTDTQYF
TRBV6-6	TRBJ2-7	CASGTGTPYEQYF
TRBV7-2	TRBJ2-7	CASLTSGSRESYNEQYF
TRBV7-2	TRBJ2-3	CASSPGRGPDTQYF
TRBV18	TRBJ2-7	CASSQGGNGYEQYF
TRBV6-5	TRBJ2-5	CASSYSTTQETQYF
TRBV10-3	TRBJ2-7	CAISEGTSSYEQYF
TRBV29-1	TRBJ2-1	CSSRAGTAETQNPNEQFF
TRBV6-5	TRBJ1-5	CASSSGDGNQPQHF
TRBV6-2/TRBV6-3	TRBJ1-2	CASGSDRENYGYTF
TRBV6-2/TRBV6-3	TRBJ1-4	CASSSGTGVEKLFF
TRBV5-1	TRBJ2-1	CASSLGGQQYEQFF
TRBV20-1	TRBJ2-7	CSAIRDGSYEQYF
TRBV29-1	TRBJ1-2	CSVETASNYGYTF
TRBV5-1	TRBJ2-7	CANSLAATSGRSTYEQYF
TRBV5-1	TRBJ1-6	CASSFLGFPLHF
TRBV5-5	TRBJ1-4	CASSLGVLLGTNEKLFF
TRBV12-3/TRBV12-4	TRBJ1-5	CASNTGGDNQPQHF
TRBV20-1	TRBJ2-5	CSANGQSGVGTQYF